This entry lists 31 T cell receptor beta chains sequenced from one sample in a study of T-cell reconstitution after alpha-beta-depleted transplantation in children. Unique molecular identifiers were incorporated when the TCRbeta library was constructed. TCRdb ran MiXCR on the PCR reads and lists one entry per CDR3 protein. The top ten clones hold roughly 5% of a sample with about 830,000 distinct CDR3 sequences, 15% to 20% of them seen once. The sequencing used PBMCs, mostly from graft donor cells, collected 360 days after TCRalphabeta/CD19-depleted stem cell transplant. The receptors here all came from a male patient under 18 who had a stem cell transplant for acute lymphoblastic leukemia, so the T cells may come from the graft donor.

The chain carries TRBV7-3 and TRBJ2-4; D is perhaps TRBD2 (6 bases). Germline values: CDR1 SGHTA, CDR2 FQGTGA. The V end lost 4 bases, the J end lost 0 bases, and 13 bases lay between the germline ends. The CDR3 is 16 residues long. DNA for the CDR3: TGTGCCAGCAGCTCTAGACTAGTCCTAGCCAAAAACATTCAGTACTTC. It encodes CASSSRLVLAKNIQYF.

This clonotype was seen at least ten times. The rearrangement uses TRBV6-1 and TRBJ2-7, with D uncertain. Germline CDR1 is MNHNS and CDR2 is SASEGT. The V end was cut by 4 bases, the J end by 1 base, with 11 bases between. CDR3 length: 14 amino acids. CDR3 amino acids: CASSVTDGSYEQYF. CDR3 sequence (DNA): TGTGCCAGCAGTGTTACGGACGGATCCTACGAGCAGTACTTC.

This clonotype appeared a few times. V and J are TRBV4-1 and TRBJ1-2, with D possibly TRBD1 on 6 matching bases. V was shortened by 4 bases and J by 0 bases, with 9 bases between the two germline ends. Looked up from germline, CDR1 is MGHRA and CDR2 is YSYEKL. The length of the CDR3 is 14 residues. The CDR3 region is CASSPTGSNYGYTF. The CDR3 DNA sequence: TGCGCCAGCAGCCCGACAGGCTCTAACTATGGCTACACCTTC.

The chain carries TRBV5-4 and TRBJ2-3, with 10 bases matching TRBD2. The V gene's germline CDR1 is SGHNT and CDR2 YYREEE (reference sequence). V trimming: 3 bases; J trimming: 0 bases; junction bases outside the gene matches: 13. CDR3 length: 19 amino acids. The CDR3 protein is CASSSHPSGRAFSTDTQYF. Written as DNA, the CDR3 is TGTGCCAGCAGCTCCCACCCCAGCGGGAGGGCCTTCAGCACAGATACGCAGTATTTT.

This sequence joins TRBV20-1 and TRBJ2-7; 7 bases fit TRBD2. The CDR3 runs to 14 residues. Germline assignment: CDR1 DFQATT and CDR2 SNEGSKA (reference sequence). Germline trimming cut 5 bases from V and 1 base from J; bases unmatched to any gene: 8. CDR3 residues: CSAPVAGVSYEQYF. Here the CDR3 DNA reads TGCAGTGCTCCAGTTGCGGGAGTATCCTACGAGCAGTACTTC.

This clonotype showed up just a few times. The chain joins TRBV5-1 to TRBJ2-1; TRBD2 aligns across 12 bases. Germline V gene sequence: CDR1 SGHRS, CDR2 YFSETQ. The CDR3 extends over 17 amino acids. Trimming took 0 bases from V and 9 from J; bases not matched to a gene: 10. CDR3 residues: CASSLGGLTSGRVEQFF. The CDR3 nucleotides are TGCGCCAGCAGCTTGGGGGGATTGACTAGCGGGAGAGTTGAGCAGTTCTTC.

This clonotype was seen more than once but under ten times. CDR3 sequence reads: CASSGRSGISYNEQFF. CDR3 sequence (DNA): TGTGCCAGCAGTGGAAGGAGTGGGATCTCCTACAATGAGCAGTTCTTC. V is TRBV25-1 and J is TRBJ2-1; D remains unclear. V shed 4 bases and J shed 0 bases, with 13 bases lying between them. Germline V gene lookup returns CDR1 MGHDK and CDR2 SYGVNS. The CDR3 consists of 16 residues.

The CDR3 sequence: CASSLRTGGRETQYF. The CDR3 DNA reads TGTGCCAGCAGCTTGCGGACAGGGGGCAGGGAGACCCAGTACTTC. The genes are TRBV5-6 and TRBJ2-5; TRBD1 aligns across 11 bases. The CDR3 runs 15 residues. The germline CDR1 and CDR2 sequences are SGHDT and YYEEEE. J was trimmed by 5 bases and V by 1 base; bases with no gene match: 4.

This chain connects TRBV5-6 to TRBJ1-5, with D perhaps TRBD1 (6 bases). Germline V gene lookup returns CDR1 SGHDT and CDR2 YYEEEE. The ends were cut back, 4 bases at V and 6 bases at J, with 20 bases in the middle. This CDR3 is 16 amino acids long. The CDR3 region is CASSAGTTGAGQPQHF. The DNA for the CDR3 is TGTGCCAGCAGCGCCGGTACCACGGGGGCAGGTCAGCCCCAGCATTTT.

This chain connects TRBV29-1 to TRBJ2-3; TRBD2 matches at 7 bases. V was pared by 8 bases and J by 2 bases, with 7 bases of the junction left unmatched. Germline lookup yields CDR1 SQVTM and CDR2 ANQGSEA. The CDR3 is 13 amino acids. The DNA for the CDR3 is TGCAGCACCTCCCTAGCGGTCACAGATACGCAGTATTTT. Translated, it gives CSTSLAVTDTQYF.

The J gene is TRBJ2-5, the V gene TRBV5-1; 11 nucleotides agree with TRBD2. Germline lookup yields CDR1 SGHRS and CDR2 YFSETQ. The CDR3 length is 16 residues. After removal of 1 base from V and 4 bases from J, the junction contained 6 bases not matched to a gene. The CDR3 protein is CASSLYSGRASETQYF. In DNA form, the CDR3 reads TGCGCCAGCAGCTTGTATAGCGGGAGGGCCTCAGAGACCCAGTACTTC.

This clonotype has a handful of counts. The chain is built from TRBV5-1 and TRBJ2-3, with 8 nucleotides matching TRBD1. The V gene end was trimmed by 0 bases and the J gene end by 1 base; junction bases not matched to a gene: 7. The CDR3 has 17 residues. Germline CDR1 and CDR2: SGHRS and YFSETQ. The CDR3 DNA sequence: TGCGCCAGCAGCTTGGAGGGGCCAGGGGGCGGCACAGATACGCAGTATTTT. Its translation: CASSLEGPGGGTDTQYF.

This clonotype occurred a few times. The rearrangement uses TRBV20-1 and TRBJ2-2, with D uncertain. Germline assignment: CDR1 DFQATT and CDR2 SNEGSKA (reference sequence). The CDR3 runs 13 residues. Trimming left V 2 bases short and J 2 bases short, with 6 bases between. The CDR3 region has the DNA TGCAGTGCTAGACTAGTTAACACCGGGGAGCTGTTTTTT. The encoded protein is CSARLVNTGELFF.

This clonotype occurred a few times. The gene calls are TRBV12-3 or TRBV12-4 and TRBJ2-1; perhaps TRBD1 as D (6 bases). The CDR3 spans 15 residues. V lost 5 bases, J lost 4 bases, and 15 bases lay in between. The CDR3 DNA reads TGTGCCAGCAGTCTCACAGGGAGACCGTACAATGAGCAGTTCTTC. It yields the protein CASSLTGRPYNEQFF.

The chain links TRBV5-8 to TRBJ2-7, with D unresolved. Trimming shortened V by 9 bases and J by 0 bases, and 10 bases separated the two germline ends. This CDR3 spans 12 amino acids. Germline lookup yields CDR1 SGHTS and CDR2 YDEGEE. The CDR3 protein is CATLTSSYEQYF. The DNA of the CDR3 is TGTGCCACCCTAACCTCCTCCTACGAGCAGTACTTC. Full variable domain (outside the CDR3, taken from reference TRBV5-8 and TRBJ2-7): EAGVTQSPTHLIKTRGQQATLRCSPISGHTSVYWYQQALGLGLQFLLWYDEGEERNRGNFPPRFSGRQFPNYSSELNVNALELEDSALYLCATLTSSYEQYFGPGTRLTVT.

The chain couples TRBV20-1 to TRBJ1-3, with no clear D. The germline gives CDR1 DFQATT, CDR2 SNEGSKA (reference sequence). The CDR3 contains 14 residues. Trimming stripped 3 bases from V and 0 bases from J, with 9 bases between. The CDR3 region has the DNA TGCAGTGCTAGGAGGCAGCCCTCTGGAAACACCATATATTTT. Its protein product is CSARRQPSGNTIYF.

The CDR3 here is CSATGWVWGTTDTQYF. Here the CDR3 DNA reads TGCAGTGCTACGGGCTGGGTTTGGGGCACAACAGATACGCAGTATTTT. The chain joins TRBV20-1 to TRBJ2-3; tentatively, D is TRBD1 (5 bases). Germline CDR1 is DFQATT and CDR2 is SNEGSKA (reference sequence). Trimming took off 4 bases at V and 3 bases at J, with 20 bases between the two ends. The CDR3 runs to 16 residues.

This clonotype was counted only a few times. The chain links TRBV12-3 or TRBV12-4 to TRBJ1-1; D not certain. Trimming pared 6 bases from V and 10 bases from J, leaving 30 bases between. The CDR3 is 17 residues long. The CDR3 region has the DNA TGTGCCAGCAGCCGAGGGCAGTTCCCCGGGATCGATTCCGGAGCTTTCTTT. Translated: CASSRGQFPGIDSGAFF.

The CDR3 DNA reads TGTGCCAGCAGTTACTCAACGGGGGAGTTGGAGACCCAGTACTTC. Encoded protein: CASSYSTGELETQYF. This chain connects TRBV6-5 to TRBJ2-5; D perhaps matches TRBD2 (6 bases). The CDR3 runs to 15 residues. Trimming pared 0 bases from V and 5 bases from J, leaving 13 bases between. CDR1 is MNHEY and CDR2 is SVGAGI in the germline V gene.

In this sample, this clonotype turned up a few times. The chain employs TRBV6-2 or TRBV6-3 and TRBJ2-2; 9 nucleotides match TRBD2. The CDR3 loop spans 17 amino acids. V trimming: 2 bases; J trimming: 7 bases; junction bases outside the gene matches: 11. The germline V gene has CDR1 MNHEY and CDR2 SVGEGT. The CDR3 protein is CASSYRGLAGPGGELFF. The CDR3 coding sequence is TGTGCCAGCAGTTACCGTGGCCTAGCGGGGCCCGGCGGGGAGCTGTTTTTT.

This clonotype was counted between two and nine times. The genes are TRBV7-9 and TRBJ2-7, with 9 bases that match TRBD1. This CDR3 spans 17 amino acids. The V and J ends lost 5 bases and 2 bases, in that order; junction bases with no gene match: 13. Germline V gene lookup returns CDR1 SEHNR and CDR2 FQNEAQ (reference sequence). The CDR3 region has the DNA TGTGCCAGCAGCCCGAGGGGGACAGGGAAGAGGACCTACGAGCAGTACTTC. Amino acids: CASSPRGTGKRTYEQYF.

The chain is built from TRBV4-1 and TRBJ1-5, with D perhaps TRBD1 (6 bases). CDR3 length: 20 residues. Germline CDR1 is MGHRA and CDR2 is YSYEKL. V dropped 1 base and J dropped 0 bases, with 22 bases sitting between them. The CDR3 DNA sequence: TGCGCCAGCAGCCAAGGTTACGGGGGGCACAAACCTTTTAGCAATCAGCCCCAGCATTTT. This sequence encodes CASSQGYGGHKPFSNQPQHF.

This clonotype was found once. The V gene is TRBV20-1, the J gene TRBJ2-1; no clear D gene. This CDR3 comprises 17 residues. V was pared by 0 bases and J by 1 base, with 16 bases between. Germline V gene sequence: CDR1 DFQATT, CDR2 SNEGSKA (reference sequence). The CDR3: CSARDYAVFLSYNEQFF. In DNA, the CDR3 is TGCAGTGCTAGAGACTACGCAGTCTTCTTATCCTACAATGAGCAGTTCTTC.

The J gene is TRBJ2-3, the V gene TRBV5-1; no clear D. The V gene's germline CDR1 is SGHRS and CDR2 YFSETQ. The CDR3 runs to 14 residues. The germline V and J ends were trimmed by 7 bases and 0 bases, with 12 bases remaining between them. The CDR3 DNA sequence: TGCGCCAGCTTCGTCGGGTCTAGCACAGATACGCAGTATTTT. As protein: CASFVGSSTDTQYF.

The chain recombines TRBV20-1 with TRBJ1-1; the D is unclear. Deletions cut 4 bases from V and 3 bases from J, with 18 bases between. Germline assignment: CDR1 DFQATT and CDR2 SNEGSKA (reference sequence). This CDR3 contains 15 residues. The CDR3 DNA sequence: TGCAGTGCTAATAGGATTTTGGTCATTGACACTGAAGCTTTCTTT. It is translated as CSANRILVIDTEAFF.

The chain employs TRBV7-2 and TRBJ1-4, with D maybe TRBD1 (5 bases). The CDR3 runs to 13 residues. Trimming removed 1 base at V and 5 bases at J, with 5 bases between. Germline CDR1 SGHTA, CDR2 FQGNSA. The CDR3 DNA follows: TGTGCCAGCAGCTTAGAGGGGAATGAAAAACTGTTTTTT. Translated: CASSLEGNEKLFF.

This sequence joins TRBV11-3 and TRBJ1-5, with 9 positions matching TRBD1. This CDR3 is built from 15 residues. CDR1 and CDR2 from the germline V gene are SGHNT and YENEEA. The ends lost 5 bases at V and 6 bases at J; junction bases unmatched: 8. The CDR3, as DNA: TGTGCCAGCAGCCCCGGGACAGGGAGGACTCAGCCCCAGCATTTT. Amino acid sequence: CASSPGTGRTQPQHF.

In DNA, the CDR3 is TGCGCCAGCAGCTTTAATGGGGTTAGAACCCCTGAAGCTTTCTTT. Protein sequence: CASSFNGVRTPEAFF. The gene calls are TRBV5-1 and TRBJ1-1, with no clear D. Trimming cost V 2 bases and J 6 bases, with 17 bases left between them. Germline V gene sequence: CDR1 SGHRS, CDR2 YFSETQ. This CDR3 has 15 amino acids.

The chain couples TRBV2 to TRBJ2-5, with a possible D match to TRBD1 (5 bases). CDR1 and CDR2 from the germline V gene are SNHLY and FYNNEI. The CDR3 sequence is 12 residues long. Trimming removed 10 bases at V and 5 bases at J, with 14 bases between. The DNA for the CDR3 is TGTGCCACCTACAGGCATTTGGAGACCCAGTACTTC. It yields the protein CATYRHLETQYF.

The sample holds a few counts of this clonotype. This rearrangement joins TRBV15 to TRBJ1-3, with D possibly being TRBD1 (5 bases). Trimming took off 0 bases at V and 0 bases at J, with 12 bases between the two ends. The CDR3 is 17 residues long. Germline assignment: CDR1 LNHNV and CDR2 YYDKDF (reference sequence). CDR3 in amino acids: CATSRDGGPFSGNTIYF. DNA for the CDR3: TGTGCCACCAGCAGAGATGGGGGACCGTTCTCTGGAAACACCATATATTTT.

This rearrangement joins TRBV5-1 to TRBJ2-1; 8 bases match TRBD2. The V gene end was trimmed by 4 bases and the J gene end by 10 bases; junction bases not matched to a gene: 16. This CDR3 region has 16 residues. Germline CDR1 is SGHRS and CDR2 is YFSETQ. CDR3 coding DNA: TGCGCCAGCAGCCTGAACACGGGAGGGCCGAGGGGCGAGCAGTTCTTC. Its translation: CASSLNTGGPRGEQFF. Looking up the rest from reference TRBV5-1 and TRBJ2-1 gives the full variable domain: KAGVTQTPRYLIKTRGQQVTLSCSPISGHRSVSWYQQTPGQGLQFLFEYFSETQRNKGNFPGRFSGRQFSNSRSEMNVSTLELGDSALYLCASSLNTGGPRGEQFFGPGTRLTVL.